The rows below give T cell receptor beta chains drawn from one sample of a study of blood T cell repertoires in COVID-19. TCRdb keeps only in-frame clones here, not all; method: immunoSEQ multiplex PCR. This sample has approximately 50,000 clones, with roughly 77% found just once. The sample taken for sequencing was peripheral blood. These receptors originate from a man aged 65 to 79 with active or convalescent COVID-19. CDR3s leave out the opening cysteine and the closing phenylalanine or tryptophan. Each record gives: clone size, V gene, J gene, CDR3 protein. Size tells how often a clone was seen (once, few, many) or the class of an expanded clone, and some rows leave it out.

.	TRBV2	TRBJ2-3	ASTSGSTQY
.	TRBV28	TRBJ2-3	ASTPRGLSTDTQY
many	TRBV5-4	TRBJ2-3	ASSSGGGVFSTDTQY
once	TRBV7-6	TRBJ1-1	ASSLRRGNTEAF
.	TRBV7-2	TRBJ1-2	ASSYRDNANYGYT
few	TRBV28	TRBJ1-1	ASTLLGAPNTEAF
once	TRBV19	TRBJ2-7	ATSKGQGPLEQY
.	TRBV27	TRBJ1-1	ASSPRQGMSF
once	TRBV7-8	TRBJ2-7	ASSSEGGYLGEQY
.	TRBV19	TRBJ2-7	ASSMGQGSLSYEQY
.	TRBV19	TRBJ2-1	ASSIRGQGAANEQF
.	TRBV30	TRBJ1-3	AWSTDSPSGNTIY
.	TRBV27	TRBJ2-1	ASSLGSGTAEQF
few	TRBV2	TRBJ2-6	ASSYERGQGANVLT
.	TRBV29-1	TRBJ1-5	SVRVGNQPQH
few	TRBV27	TRBJ1-1	ASSLSGQGADTEAF
.	TRBV28	TRBJ1-2	ASSLPTRKYGYT
.	TRBV11-3	TRBJ2-7	ASSPRRGGISTQY
once	TRBV7-2	TRBJ2-3	AESSGSTDTQY
.	TRBV30	TRBJ1-6	AWSPTRDTNNSPLH
.	TRBV7-9	TRBJ1-2	ASILTSGGGGGYT
.	TRBV4-3	TRBJ1-4	ASSQDAAGGWKLF
.	TRBV27	TRBJ2-3	ASSLWSSGFTDTQY
.	TRBV6-5	TRBJ1-1	ASSNRDGNTEAF
.	TRBV6-6	TRBJ1-1	ASSSRQGMNTEAF
.	TRBV30	TRBJ1-5	AWSRDRGTAGDQPQH
.	TRBV7-2	TRBJ1-1	ASSLGGASTEAF
.	TRBV7-2	TRBJ2-5	ASSLRARDRAQETQY
once	TRBV11-3	TRBJ1-1	ASSQGRLNTEAF
.	TRBV19	TRBJ1-1	ASTSGGTEAF
.	TRBV18	TRBJ1-5	ASSPPYRSHSNQPQH
.	TRBV7-7	TRBJ2-1	ASSLESGAGRNEQF
.	TRBV9	TRBJ2-1	ASSPPPGGPNNEQF
.	TRBV19	TRBJ1-5	ASREQSSNQPQH
.	TRBV12-1	TRBJ1-4	ASSFASPRQGATTNEKLF
.	TRBV6-5	TRBJ1-2	ASSYSSTVSSGYT
.	TRBV9	TRBJ2-7	ASSVGLAGTSYEQY
.	TRBV11-3	TRBJ1-1	ASGAENTEAF
few	TRBV6-2/TRBV6-3	TRBJ2-4	ASSYAGGLTKNIQY
.	TRBV6-6	TRBJ1-5	ASSYSQVQPQH
.	TRBV5-1	TRBJ1-1	ASSLGVLGVHEAF
.	TRBV6-5	TRBJ2-5	ASSNAGFWETQY
.	TRBV4-3	TRBJ1-3	ASSQGRQRGNTIY
.	TRBV4-3	TRBJ1-1	ASSQRDRDTEAF
.	TRBV7-2	TRBJ2-2	ASRRGLAPNTGELF
few	TRBV30	TRBJ1-5	AWSRTDNRNQPQH
.	TRBV4-1	TRBJ2-5	ASRVGTSGEGEQETQY
.	TRBV21-1	TRBJ2-2	ASSKAGWTSNTGELF
once	TRBV5-4	TRBJ2-3	ASSSGGISTDTQY
few	TRBV30	TRBJ2-7	AYSLGALTEQY
.	TRBV6-6	TRBJ2-1	ASILGDEQF
.	TRBV7-2	TRBJ1-5	ASNGPGGQPQH
.	TRBV19	TRBJ2-1	ASTIGPNGAYNEQF
.	TRBV2	TRBJ1-5	ASSGPTITQH
once	TRBV7-3	TRBJ2-1	ASSSPDYEQF
.	TRBV6-5	TRBJ1-2	ATTGTDNYGYT
.	TRBV19	TRBJ1-5	ASSSKGDFANQPQH